Below are 15 T cell receptor beta chains sequenced from a single sample in a study of blood T cell repertoires in COVID-19 (dated by TCRdb to 2019 to 2021). Libraries came from the immunoSEQ multiplex PCR assay. TCRdb carries this immuneACCESS record with in-frame sequences only. Its versions omit some clonotypes, under half of them owing to an unresolved V gene in the studies checked, with the rest unexplained. The sample table contains about 140,000 clones; only one count was recorded for 60% to 80% of them. The top ten clones comprise 2.5% to 3% of the sample. Sequenced input: PBMCs or T cells enriched from blood (not recorded which). These receptors were taken from a woman between 45 and 65 years old who had recovered from COVID-19.

Points on this clone: This may be a read error: a much more frequent sequence differs by one nucleotide. The chain uses TRBV28 and TRBJ2-2; D is possibly TRBD2 (5 bases). The germline V and J ends were trimmed by 3 bases and 6 bases, with 17 bases remaining between them. The length of the CDR3 is 16 residues. The V gene's germline CDR1 is MDHEN and CDR2 SYDVKM. In nucleotides, the CDR3 is TGTGCCAGCAGTTTCTCTCTCGCGGGCGGACCCGGGGAGCTGTTTTTT. The encoded protein is CASSFSLAGGPGELFF.

This sequence joins TRBV11-2 and TRBJ2-5, with D perhaps TRBD2 (6 bases). The V gene's germline CDR1 is SGHAT and CDR2 FQNNGV. The V end was cut by 2 bases, the J end by 2 bases, with 15 bases between. The CDR3 runs 16 residues. The CDR3 loop reads CASSLTGSGIQETQYF. CDR3 nucleotide sequence: TGTGCCAGCAGCTTAACAGGTAGCGGAATACAAGAGACCCAGTACTTC. Filled out from reference TRBV11-2 and TRBJ2-5, the complete variable domain reads EAGVAQSPRYKIIEKRQSVAFWCNPISGHATLYWYQQILGQGPKLLIQFQNNGVVDDSQLPKDRFSAERLKGVDSTLKIQPAKLEDSAVYLCASSLTGSGIQETQYFGPGTRLLVL.

The J gene is TRBJ2-5, the V gene TRBV7-3; tentative D call: TRBD2 (6 bases). CDR3 length equals 14 residues. Trimming left V 2 bases short and J 4 bases short, with 11 bases between. Germline V CDR1 and CDR2: SGHTA, FQGTGA. The CDR3 spells CASSLGGTPETQYF. As DNA, the CDR3 is TGTGCCAGCAGCTTAGGGGGGACTCCAGAGACCCAGTACTTC.

The chain recombines TRBV28 with TRBJ2-3; possible D gene TRBD2, 6 bases. The CDR3 runs to 14 residues. V was clipped by 2 bases and J by 4 bases, with 10 bases between them. CDR1 is MDHEN and CDR2 is SYDVKM in the germline V gene. For the CDR3, the DNA is TGTGCCAGCAGTTTAGGGGGAGGACCAGATACGCAGTATTTT. Its protein product is CASSLGGGPDTQYF. Using reference TRBV28 and TRBJ2-3 for the parts outside the CDR3, the full variable domain is DVKVTQSSRYLVKRTGEKVFLECVQDMDHENMFWYRQDPGLGLRLIYFSYDVKMKEKGDIPEGYSVSREKKERFSLILESASTNQTSMYLCASSLGGGPDTQYFGPGTRLTVL.

This rearrangement joins TRBV5-4 to TRBJ2-3, with 9 bases identical to TRBD2. V trimming: 5 bases; J trimming: 5 bases; junction bases outside the gene matches: 18. The CDR3 is 18 amino acids. The germline CDR1 and CDR2 sequences are SGHNT and YYREEE (reference sequence). The CDR3 loop reads CASSQGGGATATLDTQYF. For the CDR3, the DNA is TGTGCCAGCAGTCAGGGCGGGGGGGCCACAGCAACCCTAGATACGCAGTATTTT.

The chain joins TRBV5-6 to TRBJ2-1; D uncertain. This CDR3 is 13 amino acids long. Germline assignment: CDR1 SGHDT and CDR2 YYEEEE. V dropped 0 bases and J dropped 7 bases, with 8 bases sitting between them. The CDR3 nucleotides are TGTGCCAGCAGCTTGGGTGACTGGAATGAGCAGTTCTTC. This translates into CASSLGDWNEQFF.

This clone was counted only a few times. The rearrangement uses TRBV28 and TRBJ1-6; 7 nucleotides match TRBD1. Trimming cost V 2 bases and J 6 bases; bases outside gene matches: 7. Germline V lookup: CDR1 MDHEN, CDR2 SYDVKM. The CDR3 has 16 residues. Here the CDR3 DNA reads TGTGCCAGCAGTTTACTATCGGGACAGTTTAATTCACCCCTCCACTTT. Amino acid sequence: CASSLLSGQFNSPLHF.

In this sample, this clone turned up once. The chain employs TRBV10-2 and TRBJ2-7, with 14 bases fitting TRBD2. Germline assignment: CDR1 WSHSY and CDR2 SAAADI. The CDR3 covers 19 residues. The junction had 14 bases not matched to a gene; V was cut back by 2 bases and J by 5 bases. The CDR3 loop reads CASSEPGLAGAPPFHEQYF. CDR3 sequence (DNA): TGCGCCAGCAGTGAGCCGGGACTAGCGGGAGCCCCTCCCTTTCACGAGCAGTACTTC.

This clone was recorded only once. The chain recombines TRBV7-9 with TRBJ1-6; perhaps TRBD1 as D (5 bases). Germline V gives CDR1 SEHNR, CDR2 FQNEAQ (reference sequence). The CDR3 loop spans 15 amino acids. V lost 1 base to trimming and J lost 7 bases, with 11 bases between them. The CDR3 DNA reads TGTGCCAGCAGCTTAGGTCAGGGCCTCAATTCACCCCTCCACTTT. Residues: CASSLGQGLNSPLHF.

The sample holds a few counts of this clone. The CDR3 spells CASSRGTGGRPQHF. DNA of the CDR3: TGTGCCAGCAGCAGGGGGACAGGGGGAAGGCCCCAGCATTTT. The rearrangement uses TRBV3-1 (or the pseudogene TRBV3-2) and TRBJ1-5, with 11 bases lining up with TRBD1. The CDR3 length is 14 residues. Trimming removed 5 bases from V and 9 bases from J; junction bases left unmatched: 6. Germline values: CDR1 LGHDT, CDR2 YNNKEL (reference sequence).

The chain employs TRBV10-2 and TRBJ1-6; no reliable D call. Trimming stripped 3 bases from V and 0 bases from J, with 12 bases between. Germline CDR1 reads WSHSY; CDR2 reads SAAADI. The CDR3 contains 17 residues. The CDR3: CASSDVGVSSYNSPLHF. CDR3 coding DNA: TGCGCCAGCAGTGACGTAGGAGTTAGCTCCTATAATTCACCCCTCCACTTT.

The chain carries TRBV2 and TRBJ2-2; D uncertain. V lost 6 bases, J lost 0 bases, and 11 bases lay in between. The CDR3 is 15 amino acids. CDR1 SNHLY and CDR2 FYNNEI come from the germline V gene. CDR3 coding DNA: TGTGCCAGCAGGTACGGAGATACGAACACCGGGGAGCTGTTTTTT. Translated: CASRYGDTNTGELFF.

V and J are TRBV19 and TRBJ2-7; D possibly corresponds to TRBD2 (6 bases). Germline V gene lookup returns CDR1 LNHDA and CDR2 SQIVND (reference sequence). The V end lost 3 bases, the J end lost 1 base, and 13 bases lay between the germline ends. The CDR3 runs to 15 residues. For the CDR3, the DNA is TGTGCCAGTAGTATTCTCCCCGGGACTTCCTACGAGCAGTACTTC. It encodes CASSILPGTSYEQYF. Drawing the rest from reference TRBV19 and TRBJ2-7, the complete variable domain is DGGITQSPKYLFRKEGQNVTLSCEQNLNHDAMYWYRQDPGQGLRLIYYSQIVNDFQKGDIAEGYSVSREKKESFPLTVTSAQKNPTAFYLCASSILPGTSYEQYFGPGTRLTVT.

With regard to this clone: This specimen includes other DNA sequences encoding the same CDR3. This chain joins TRBV9 and TRBJ1-5, with D perhaps matching TRBD1 (5 bases). This CDR3 has 14 amino acids. V lost 0 bases to trimming and J lost 4 bases, with 8 bases between them. CDR1 SGDLS and CDR2 YYNGEE come from the germline V gene. CDR3 sequence: CASSVGGGNQPQHF. Written as DNA, the CDR3 is TGTGCCAGCAGCGTAGGGGGGGGAAATCAGCCCCAGCATTTT.

This clone is a singleton in its sample. The gene calls are TRBV29-1 and TRBJ2-7, with 9 bases matching TRBD1. Trimming at V came to 7 bases and at J to 5 bases, leaving 3 bases not matched to a gene. CDR3 length: 11 residues. The germline gives CDR1 SQVTM, CDR2 ANQGSEA. The DNA of the CDR3 is TGCAGCGGCCGGGACAGGGACGAGCAGTACTTC. Its translation is CSGRDRDEQYF.